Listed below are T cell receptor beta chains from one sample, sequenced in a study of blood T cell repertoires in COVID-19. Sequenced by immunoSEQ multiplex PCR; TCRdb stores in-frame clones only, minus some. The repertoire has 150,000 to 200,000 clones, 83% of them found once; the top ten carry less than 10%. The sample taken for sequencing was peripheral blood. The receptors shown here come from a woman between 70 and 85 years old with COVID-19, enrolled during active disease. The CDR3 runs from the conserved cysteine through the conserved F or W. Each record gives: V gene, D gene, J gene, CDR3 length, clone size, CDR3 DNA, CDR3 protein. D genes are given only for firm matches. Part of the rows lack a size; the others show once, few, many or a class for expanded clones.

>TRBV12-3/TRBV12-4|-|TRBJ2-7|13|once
TGTGCCAGCAGGTTTAGAGGGGGATACGAGCAGTACTTC
CASRFRGGYEQYF
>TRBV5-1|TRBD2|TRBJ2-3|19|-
TGCGCCAGCAGCTTGTTGGGGGGGGCTAGCGGGAGCCCCACAGATACGCAGTATTTT
CASSLLGGASGSPTDTQYF
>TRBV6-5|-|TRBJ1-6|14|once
TGTGCCAGCAACGCCCGGGACTATAATTCACCCCTCCACTTT
CASNARDYNSPLHF
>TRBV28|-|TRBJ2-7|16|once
TGTGCCAGCAGTTTCCGAGACAGGTTGAGCTCCTACGAGCAGTACTTC
CASSFRDRLSSYEQYF
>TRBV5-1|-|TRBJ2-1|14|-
TGCGCCAGCAAGGAAAGCGGTCCCGACAATGAGCAGTTCTTC
CASKESGPDNEQFF
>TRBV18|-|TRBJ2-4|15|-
TGTGCCAGCTCACCACTAGATCTAGCCAAAAACATTCAGTACTTC
CASSPLDLAKNIQYF
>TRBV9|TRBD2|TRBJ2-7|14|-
TGTGCCAGCAGTAAAGGGACTAGCGGCTACGAGCAGTACTTC
CASSKGTSGYEQYF
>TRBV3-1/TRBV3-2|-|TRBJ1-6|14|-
TGTGCCAGCAGTTTAGGGGCCTCCAATTCACCCCTCCACTTT
CASSLGASNSPLHF
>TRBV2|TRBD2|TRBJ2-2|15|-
TGTGCCATCTATAGCGGGCCCAGGAACACCGGGGAGCTGTTTTTT
CAIYSGPRNTGELFF
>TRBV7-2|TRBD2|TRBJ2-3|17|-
TGTGCCAGCAGCTTAGGGCTAGCGGGTGGGAGGACAGATACGCAGTATTTT
CASSLGLAGGRTDTQYF
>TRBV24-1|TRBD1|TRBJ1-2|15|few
TGTGCCACCAGTGATACTGGACAGGGCCCTATAGGGTACACCTTC
CATSDTGQGPIGYTF
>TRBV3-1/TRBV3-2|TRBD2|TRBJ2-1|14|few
TGTGCCAGCAGCCAAGGTAGCGGGATCTATGAGCAGTTCTTC
CASSQGSGIYEQFF
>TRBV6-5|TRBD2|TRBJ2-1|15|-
TGTGCCAGCAAGTTCGGCGGGGGAGGGTACAATGAGCAGTTCTTC
CASKFGGGGYNEQFF
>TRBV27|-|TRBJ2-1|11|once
TGTGCCAGCCGTCTACTAGGAGAGCAGTTCTTC
CASRLLGEQFF
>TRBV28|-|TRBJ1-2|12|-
TGTGCCAGCAACGAGCTTAACTATGGCTACACCTTC
CASNELNYGYTF
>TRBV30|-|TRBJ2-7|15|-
TGTGCCTGGAGCAGGGGGAGCGGGAGTTACTACGAGCAGTACTTC
CAWSRGSGSYYEQYF
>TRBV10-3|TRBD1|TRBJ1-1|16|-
TGTGCCATCAGTGAGTCCGCTCAGGGGGCGTCCACTGAAGCTTTCTTT
CAISESAQGASTEAFF
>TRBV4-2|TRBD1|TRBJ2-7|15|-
TGTGCCAGCAGCCAGAACGACAGGGGCTCCTACGAGCAGTACTTC
CASSQNDRGSYEQYF
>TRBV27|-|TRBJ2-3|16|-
TGTGCCAGCAGTCTTTACTTCTCGGGAGCTTCAGATACGCAGTATTTT
CASSLYFSGASDTQYF
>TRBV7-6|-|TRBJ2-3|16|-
TGTGCCAGCAGCTTAGTAGGGGGAGGGCCGGAAGATACGCAGTATTTT
CASSLVGGGPEDTQYF
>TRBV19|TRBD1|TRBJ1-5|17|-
TGTGCCAGTAGTTATAAAACAGGGGTAGGTGGCAATCAGCCCCAGCATTTT
CASSYKTGVGGNQPQHF
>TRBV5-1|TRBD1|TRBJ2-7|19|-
TGCGCCAGCAGCCTAGGGACAGGGGGCTCTAGCGGAGTACCCTACGAGCAGTACTTC
CASSLGTGGSSGVPYEQYF
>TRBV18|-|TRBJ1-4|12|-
TGTGCCAGCTCACAAGGGGTCGAAAAACTGTTTTTT
CASSQGVEKLFF
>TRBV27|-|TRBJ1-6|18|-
TGTGCCAGCAGTTTAAGGGGAAGGGGGAGCTCCTATAATTCACCCCTCCACTTT
CASSLRGRGSSYNSPLHF
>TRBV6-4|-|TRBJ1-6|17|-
TGTGCCAGCAGTGACTCACTCGAAGGAGTTACTAATTCACCCCTCCACTTT
CASSDSLEGVTNSPLHF
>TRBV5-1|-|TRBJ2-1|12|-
TGCGCCAGCAGCTTGGTGCGGAACGAGCAGTTCTTC
CASSLVRNEQFF
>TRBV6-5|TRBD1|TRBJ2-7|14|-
TGTGCCAGCACCACCGGGACAGGGTTCTACGAGCAGTACTTC
CASTTGTGFYEQYF
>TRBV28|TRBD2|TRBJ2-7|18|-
TGTGCCAGCAGTTTGCACGGACTAGCGGGAGGGAGATCCTACGAGCAGTACTTC
CASSLHGLAGGRSYEQYF
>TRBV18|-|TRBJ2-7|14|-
TGTGCCAGCTCACCATCTCAGGGGATTTACGAGCAGTACTTC
CASSPSQGIYEQYF
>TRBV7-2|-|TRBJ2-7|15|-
TGTGCCAGCAGCTTAGGGGAGCCAAAAGCCTACGAGCAGTACTTC
CASSLGEPKAYEQYF
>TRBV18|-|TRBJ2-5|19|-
TGTGCCAGCTCACCACCGCGGGTTTCAGGAATACAAGGGCGGGAGACCCAGTACTTC
CASSPPRVSGIQGRETQYF
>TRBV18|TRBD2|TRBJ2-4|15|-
TGTGCCAGCTCACCAGGACGGGAGGGCTATAACATTCAGTACTTC
CASSPGREGYNIQYF
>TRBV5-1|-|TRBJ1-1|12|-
TGCGCCAGCAGCTTGAACAGAGATGAAGCTTTCTTT
CASSLNRDEAFF
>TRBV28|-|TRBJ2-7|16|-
TGTGCCAGCAGCTCTGATTTTGGGGACTCTGACTACGAGCAGTACTTC
CASSSDFGDSDYEQYF
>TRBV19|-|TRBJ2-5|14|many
TGTGCCAGTAGTATAGCACGACAGGGAGGGACCCAGTACTTC
CASSIARQGGTQYF
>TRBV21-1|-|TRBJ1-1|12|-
TGTGCCAGCATCAGGACAGAGACTGAAGCTTTCTTT
CASIRTETEAFF
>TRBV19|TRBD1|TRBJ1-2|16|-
TGTGCCAGTAGTATTCTCCACTTGGGACAGTCTACCGGCTACACCTTC
CASSILHLGQSTGYTF
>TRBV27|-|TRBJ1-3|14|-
TGTGCCAGCAGTTTAAGGGGATCTGGAAACACCATATATTTT
CASSLRGSGNTIYF
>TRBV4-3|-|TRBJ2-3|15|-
TGCGCCAGCAGCCAAGAGGGCACTAGCACAGATACGCAGTATTTT
CASSQEGTSTDTQYF
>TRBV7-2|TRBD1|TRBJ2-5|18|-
TGTGCCAGCAGCCAATTTCTACAGAGGACAGGGTCCCAAGAGACCCAGTACTTC
CASSQFLQRTGSQETQYF